These T cell receptor beta chains were read from a single sample in a study of blood T cells in healthy people across ages. TCRdb processed the 5' RACE reads anew with MiXCR; each CDR3 protein has one entry. The sample has 850,000 to 1,100,000 distinct CDR3 sequences, 35% to 40% seen once. The sample taken for sequencing was blood. The receptors derive from a man younger than 30 in good health. Both conserved end residues are part of each CDR3. The D gene is left open where the match is weak. Clone size is stated in some rows and not others, as once, few, many or a class when expanded.

size	J	V	D	CDR3	DNA
once	TRBJ2-7	TRBV6-1	-	CASTYGTSSYEQYF	TGTGCCAGCACCTACGGGACATCCTCCTACGAGCAGTACTTC
-	TRBJ2-2	TRBV28	-	CASSLGGSRRELFF	TGTGCCAGCAGTTTGGGCGGGTCTAGAAGGGAGCTGTTTTTT
-	TRBJ1-1	TRBV20-1	-	CSARDTTNTEAFF	TGCAGTGCTAGAGATACCACGAACACTGAAGCTTTCTTT
many	TRBJ2-3	TRBV3-1	-	CASSEATDTQYF	TGTGCCAGCAGCGAAGCGACAGATACGCAGTATTTT
-	TRBJ2-3	TRBV7-9	-	CAGSPLGRLGADTQYF	TGTGCCGGCAGCCCCCTGGGCCGCCTGGGTGCAGATACGCAGTATTTT
few	TRBJ1-1	TRBV6-2/TRBV6-3	TRBD1	CASLQGGNTEAFF	TGTGCCAGCCTACAGGGGGGGAACACTGAAGCTTTCTTT
many	TRBJ2-3	TRBV20-1	-	CSARRGPSTDTQYF	TGCAGTGCTAGACGGGGGCCAAGCACAGATACGCAGTATTTT
-	TRBJ1-2	TRBV20-1	-	CSARRLNYGYTF	TGCAGTGCACGGAGACTTAACTATGGCTACACCTTC
few	TRBJ1-1	TRBV27	-	CASRTGHTEAFF	TGTGCCAGCAGAACGGGACACACTGAAGCTTTCTTT
-	TRBJ2-3	TRBV7-8	TRBD1	CASSSSDRRAAGTDTQYF	TGTGCCAGCAGCTCTTCGGACAGGAGAGCGGCCGGCACAGATACGCAGTATTTT
-	TRBJ1-2	TRBV2	TRBD1	CASPDGQDLYGYTF	TGTGCCAGCCCTGATGGACAGGATCTCTATGGCTACACCTTC
-	TRBJ2-1	TRBV4-1	TRBD2	CASSQDTSGVYEQFF	TGCGCCAGCAGCCAAGATACTAGCGGGGTGTATGAGCAGTTCTTC
few	TRBJ1-5	TRBV4-1	TRBD1	CASSRDRAQGNQPQHF	TGCGCCAGCAGCAGGGACAGGGCTCAGGGCAATCAGCCCCAGCATTTT
few	TRBJ1-2	TRBV5-1	TRBD1	CASSLGDRLDGYTF	TGCGCCAGCAGCTTGGGGGACAGGTTGGATGGCTACACCTTC
-	TRBJ1-2	TRBV28	-	CASSPPLGYGYTF	TGTGCCAGCAGTCCCCCCTTGGGCTATGGCTACACCTTC
-	TRBJ1-5	TRBV2	-	CASSEAVTAYSNQPQHF	TGTGCCAGCAGTGAAGCTGTGACGGCCTATAGCAATCAGCCCCAGCATTTT
once	TRBJ2-7	TRBV5-6	TRBD1	CASSWGQSSYNEQYF	TGTGCCAGCAGCTGGGGACAGAGCTCCTACAATGAGCAGTACTTC
few	TRBJ2-5	TRBV7-9	-	CASSLGGDSETQYF	TGTGCCAGCAGCTTAGGAGGGGACTCAGAGACCCAGTACTTC
-	TRBJ2-2	TRBV12-3/TRBV12-4	TRBD2	CASRTSGNTGELFF	TGTGCCAGCCGGACTAGCGGAAACACCGGGGAGCTGTTTTTT
few	TRBJ2-3	TRBV12-3/TRBV12-4	-	CASSPGFTDTQYF	TGTGCCAGCAGCCCGGGGTTCACAGATACGCAGTATTTT
-	TRBJ1-5	TRBV7-8	-	CASSLAGGYSNQPQHF	TGTGCCAGCAGCTTAGCAGGGGGATATAGCAATCAGCCCCAGCATTTT
many	TRBJ2-3	TRBV12-3/TRBV12-4	-	CASSLVGRTDTQYF	TGTGCCAGCAGTTTAGTCGGCCGCACAGATACGCAGTATTTT
-	TRBJ2-1	TRBV2	TRBD1	CASRWDRQHEQFF	TGTGCCAGCAGATGGGACAGGCAACATGAGCAGTTCTTC
-	TRBJ2-1	TRBV12-3/TRBV12-4	-	CASSLDQGPNEQFF	TGTGCCAGCAGTTTAGACCAGGGTCCTAATGAGCAGTTCTTC
-	TRBJ2-1	TRBV5-1	TRBD2	CASSLASGVQNEQFF	TGCGCCAGCAGCTTAGCAAGCGGGGTCCAGAATGAGCAGTTCTTC
once	TRBJ2-1	TRBV7-9	-	CASSLRDPGSYNEQFF	TGTGCCAGCAGCTTAAGGGACCCGGGTTCCTACAATGAGCAGTTCTTC
-	TRBJ2-7	TRBV7-3	TRBD1	CASSFRTGGETYEQYF	TGTGCCAGCAGCTTTCGGACAGGCGGAGAAACCTACGAGCAGTACTTC
few	TRBJ2-3	TRBV4-1	-	CASSQETPYTQYF	TGCGCCAGCAGCCAAGAAACTCCTTACACGCAGTATTTT
few	TRBJ2-1	TRBV7-9	-	CASSPTVGGLKDEQFF	TGTGCCAGCAGCCCGACCGTCGGGGGGCTAAAAGATGAGCAGTTCTTC
few	TRBJ1-4	TRBV20-1	-	CSARDVRAEANEKLFF	TGCAGTGCTAGAGATGTGCGGGCGGAGGCTAATGAAAAACTGTTTTTT
-	TRBJ1-1	TRBV12-3/TRBV12-4	-	CASSPRVGGQAFF	TGTGCCAGCAGTCCCCGTGTAGGGGGGCAGGCTTTCTTT
-	TRBJ2-1	TRBV12-3/TRBV12-4	-	CASRYGGHNEQFF	TGTGCCAGCAGATACGGGGGCCACAATGAGCAGTTCTTC
few	TRBJ2-3	TRBV7-9	-	CASSSVTRADTQYF	TGTGCCAGCAGCTCTGTGACTAGGGCAGATACGCAGTATTTT
-	TRBJ1-1	TRBV5-1	TRBD1	CAGSLEGAMNTEAFF	TGCGCCGGCAGCTTGGAGGGGGCCATGAACACTGAAGCTTTCTTT
-	TRBJ2-7	TRBV4-3	-	CAGSQDHRSSYNEQYF	TGCGCCGGCAGCCAAGATCACCGGAGCTCCTACAATGAGCAGTACTTC
-	TRBJ2-3	TRBV6-4	-	CASSVEQNTDTQYF	TGTGCCAGCAGTGTGGAACAGAACACAGATACGCAGTATTTT
once	TRBJ2-5	TRBV28	TRBD1	CASSARQGADDEQYF	TGTGCCAGCAGTGCCCGACAGGGCGCTGACGATGAGCAGTACTTC
-	TRBJ1-3	TRBV4-3	-	CASSRLLDSGNTIYF	TGCGCCAGCAGCCGACTCCTGGACTCTGGAAACACCATATATTTT
few	TRBJ1-5	TRBV5-1	-	CAASLEREGQTFNQPQHF	TGCGCCGCCAGCCTTGAGCGGGAGGGCCAAACCTTCAATCAGCCCCAGCATTTT
-	TRBJ2-5	TRBV7-9	-	CASTTGGQETQYF	TGTGCCAGCACCACGGGTGGACAAGAGACCCAGTACTTC
-	TRBJ1-2	TRBV27	-	CASSLFGPGRGYGYTF	TGTGCCAGCAGTTTATTCGGACCTGGTCGTGGCTATGGCTACACCTTC
few	TRBJ2-7	TRBV20-1	TRBD1	CSALRPGTEAYEQYF	TGCAGTGCTTTACGTCCCGGGACAGAGGCCTACGAGCAGTACTTC
many	TRBJ1-4	TRBV5-5	-	CASSLEGTNEKLFF	TGTGCCAGCAGCTTAGAGGGGACTAATGAAAAACTGTTTTTT
-	TRBJ2-2	TRBV5-1	TRBD1	CASSRTGQAMTGELFF	TGCGCCAGCAGTCGGACGGGACAGGCTATGACCGGGGAGCTGTTTTTT
-	TRBJ1-2	TRBV7-9	-	CASSLGGAGPNYGYTF	TGTGCCAGCAGCTTAGGCGGGGCAGGCCCTAACTATGGCTACACCTTC
few	TRBJ2-3	TRBV5-1	-	CASSLFRRDSTDTQYF	TGCGCCAGCAGCTTGTTTCGACGGGATAGCACAGATACGCAGTATTTT
-	TRBJ2-3	TRBV10-3	-	CAGDNPDTQYF	TGTGCCGGAGACAATCCAGATACGCAGTATTTT
few	TRBJ2-2	TRBV7-2	TRBD2	CASSLRIAGVTGELFF	TGTGCCAGCAGCTTGAGGATAGCGGGGGTAACCGGGGAGCTGTTTTTT
many	TRBJ2-3	TRBV7-9	-	CASSWRDTQYF	TGTGCCAGCAGCTGGAGAGATACGCAGTATTTT
-	TRBJ1-1	TRBV20-1	-	CSASLRGAGRAFF	TGCAGTGCTAGCCTCAGAGGTGCAGGGAGGGCTTTCTTT
-	TRBJ2-7	TRBV6-5	-	CASRRQEGEQYF	TGTGCCAGCAGACGACAGGAGGGCGAGCAGTACTTC
-	TRBJ2-5	TRBV29-1	TRBD2	CSVTSDAQETQYF	TGCAGCGTTACTAGCGACGCACAAGAGACCCAGTACTTC
-	TRBJ1-1	TRBV6-2/TRBV6-3	TRBD1	CASTELRTGLMNTEAFF	TGTGCCAGCACCGAACTGAGGACAGGGTTAATGAACACTGAAGCTTTCTTT
-	TRBJ1-1	TRBV5-1	-	CASSLGAGSKAFF	TGCGCCAGCAGCTTGGGGGCAGGTTCGAAGGCTTTCTTT
-	TRBJ1-5	TRBV6-6	TRBD1	CASTDRQGNGNQPQHF	TGTGCCAGCACCGACCGACAGGGTAACGGCAATCAGCCCCAGCATTTT
few	TRBJ1-4	TRBV7-9	-	CASSPTEKLFF	TGTGCCAGCAGTCCTACTGAAAAACTGTTTTTT
-	TRBJ2-7	TRBV20-1	TRBD1	CSAGTGGSYEQYF	TGCAGTGCAGGGACAGGGGGGTCCTACGAGCAGTACTTC
-	TRBJ2-7	TRBV20-1	TRBD2	CSATGLAGDNNEQYF	TGCAGTGCTACCGGACTAGCGGGGGATAACAATGAGCAGTACTTC
-	TRBJ1-6	TRBV7-2	-	CASSLAPSPLHF	TGTGCCAGCAGCTTAGCGCCCTCACCCCTCCACTTT